The rows below give T cell receptor beta chains drawn from one sample of a study of T-cell reconstitution after alpha-beta-depleted transplantation in children. Using its own MiXCR run on the PCR reads, TCRdb lists one record per CDR3 protein. Of around 600,000 distinct CDR3 sequences listed, over 9.5% were seen once; the top ten hold less than 5%. The source material was PBMCs from the stem cell graft donor, sampled from the stem cell graft. These receptor sequences come from a human donor who donated a stem cell graft to a child with acute myeloid leukemia. The CDR3 runs from the conserved cysteine through the conserved F or W. The order of the fields is J gene, D gene, V gene, clone size, CDR3 DNA, CDR3 protein. D genes are given only for firm matches. Size tells how often a clone was seen (once, few, many) or the class of an expanded clone, and some rows leave it out.

TRBJ1-2	-	TRBV3-1	few	TGTGCCAGCAGGTCAGGTGGCGGGTATGGCTACACCTTC	CASRSGGGYGYTF
TRBJ2-6	-	TRBV11-2	-	TGTGCCAGCAGAACTGGATTTCCAGCAAACTCTGGGGCCAACGTCCTGACTTTC	CASRTGFPANSGANVLTF
TRBJ2-4	-	TRBV12-3/TRBV12-4	many	TGTGCCAGCAGCCCTTCAAATCTAGCCAAAAACATTCAGTACTTC	CASSPSNLAKNIQYF
TRBJ2-7	TRBD2	TRBV4-2	few	TGTGCCAGCAGCCAAGATGTGGGCGGGAGAGACGAGCAGTACTTC	CASSQDVGGRDEQYF
TRBJ2-7	-	TRBV20-1	many	TGCAGTGCTAGAGGTTTAGGACAGATCTACGAGCAGTACTTC	CSARGLGQIYEQYF
TRBJ1-1	-	TRBV9	many	TGTGCCAGCAGCCATCCCGGGAAGGTCCGAATGAACACTGAAGCTTTCTTT	CASSHPGKVRMNTEAFF
TRBJ2-2	TRBD2	TRBV10-3	many	TGTGCCATCAGTGGGACTAGCGGGGACACCGGGGAGCTGTTTTTT	CAISGTSGDTGELFF
TRBJ2-1	TRBD1	TRBV7-9	many	TGTGCCAGCAGCCTACGGACAGGGGGCAATGAGCAGTTCTTC	CASSLRTGGNEQFF
TRBJ2-7	-	TRBV28	-	TGTGCCAGCAGTTTAGGATCCGGGAGACAGAGCTCCTACGAGCAGTACTTC	CASSLGSGRQSSYEQYF
TRBJ2-1	TRBD1	TRBV10-3	many	TGTGCCACCTCAGGACAGGGGGCCTACAATGAGCAGTTCTTC	CATSGQGAYNEQFF
TRBJ2-1	-	TRBV29-1	many	TGCAGCGTTGAGGTTTGGGAAGAACAGTTCTTC	CSVEVWEEQFF